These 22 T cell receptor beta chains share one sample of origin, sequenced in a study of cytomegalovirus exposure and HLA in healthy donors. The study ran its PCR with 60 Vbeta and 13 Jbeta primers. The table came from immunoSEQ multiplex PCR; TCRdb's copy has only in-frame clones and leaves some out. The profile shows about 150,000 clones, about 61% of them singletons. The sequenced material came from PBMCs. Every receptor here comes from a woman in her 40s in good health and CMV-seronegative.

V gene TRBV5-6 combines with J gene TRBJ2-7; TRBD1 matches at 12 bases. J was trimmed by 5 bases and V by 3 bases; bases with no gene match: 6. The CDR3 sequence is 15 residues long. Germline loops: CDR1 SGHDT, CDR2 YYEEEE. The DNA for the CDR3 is TGTGCCAGCAGCTCCCGGGACAGGGGGCTGGACGAGCAGTACTTC. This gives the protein CASSSRDRGLDEQYF. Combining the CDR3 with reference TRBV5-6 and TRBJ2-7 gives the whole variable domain DAGVTQSPTHLIKTRGQQVTLRCSPKSGHDTVSWYQQALGQGPQFIFQYYEEEERQRGNFPDRFSGHQFPNYSSELNVNALLLGDSALYLCASSSRDRGLDEQYFGPGTRLTVT.

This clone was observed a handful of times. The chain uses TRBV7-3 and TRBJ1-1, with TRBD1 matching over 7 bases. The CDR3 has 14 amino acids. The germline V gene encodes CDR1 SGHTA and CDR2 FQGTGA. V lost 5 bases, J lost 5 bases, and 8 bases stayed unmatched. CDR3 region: CASSPTTGLTEAFF. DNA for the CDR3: TGTGCCAGCAGCCCGACGACAGGGCTGACTGAAGCTTTCTTT.

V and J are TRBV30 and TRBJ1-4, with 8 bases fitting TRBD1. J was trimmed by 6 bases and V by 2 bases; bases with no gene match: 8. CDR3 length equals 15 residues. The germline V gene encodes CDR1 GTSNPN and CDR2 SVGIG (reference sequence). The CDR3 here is CAWSTDRGGDEKLFF. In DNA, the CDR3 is TGTGCCTGGAGTACAGACAGGGGCGGGGATGAAAAACTGTTTTTT.

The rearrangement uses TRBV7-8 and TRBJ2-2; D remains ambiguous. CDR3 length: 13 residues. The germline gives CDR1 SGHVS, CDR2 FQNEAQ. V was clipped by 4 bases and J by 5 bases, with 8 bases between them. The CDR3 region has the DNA TGTGCCAGCAGCTCACACAGTACCGGGGAGCTGTTTTTT. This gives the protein CASSSHSTGELFF.

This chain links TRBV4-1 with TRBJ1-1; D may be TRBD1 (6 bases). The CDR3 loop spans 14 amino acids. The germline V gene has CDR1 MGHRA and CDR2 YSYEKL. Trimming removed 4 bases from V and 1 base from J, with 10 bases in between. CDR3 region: CASSLRGGNTEAFF. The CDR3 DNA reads TGCGCCAGCAGCCTTAGAGGGGGGAACACTGAAGCTTTCTTT.

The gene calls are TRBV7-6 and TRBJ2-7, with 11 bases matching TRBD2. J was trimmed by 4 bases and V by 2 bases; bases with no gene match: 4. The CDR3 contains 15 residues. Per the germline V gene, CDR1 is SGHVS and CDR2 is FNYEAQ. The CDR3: CASSLRLAGMYEQYF. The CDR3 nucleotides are TGTGCCAGCAGCTTAAGACTAGCGGGGATGTACGAGCAGTACTTC.

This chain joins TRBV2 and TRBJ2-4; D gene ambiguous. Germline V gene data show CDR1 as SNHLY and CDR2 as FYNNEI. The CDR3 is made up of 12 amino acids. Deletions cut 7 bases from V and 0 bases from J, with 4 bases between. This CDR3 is CASTVAKNIQYF. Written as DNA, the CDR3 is TGTGCCAGCACGGTAGCCAAAAACATTCAGTACTTC.

The CDR3 DNA follows: TGTGCCAGTAGTATTGGGTATTGGGGAGAGGGCTACACCTTC. It codes for CASSIGYWGEGYTF. This chain connects TRBV19 to TRBJ1-2; the D is unclear. Per the germline V gene, CDR1 is LNHDA and CDR2 is SQIVND (reference sequence). Trimming took 3 bases from V and 8 from J, leaving 16 bases between them. This CDR3 has 14 amino acids.

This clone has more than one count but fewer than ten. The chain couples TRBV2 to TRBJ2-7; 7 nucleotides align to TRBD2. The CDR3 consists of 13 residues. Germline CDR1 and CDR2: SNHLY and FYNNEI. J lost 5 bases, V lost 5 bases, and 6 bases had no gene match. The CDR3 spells CASSRRGTDEQYF. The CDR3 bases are TGTGCCAGCAGTCGGCGGGGGACGGACGAGCAGTACTTC.

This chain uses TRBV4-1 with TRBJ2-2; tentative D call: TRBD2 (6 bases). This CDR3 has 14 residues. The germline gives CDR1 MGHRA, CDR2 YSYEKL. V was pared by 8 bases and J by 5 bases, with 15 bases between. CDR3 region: CASGSAGRTGELFF. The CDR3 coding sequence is TGCGCCAGCGGAAGCGCGGGGCGGACCGGGGAGCTGTTTTTT.

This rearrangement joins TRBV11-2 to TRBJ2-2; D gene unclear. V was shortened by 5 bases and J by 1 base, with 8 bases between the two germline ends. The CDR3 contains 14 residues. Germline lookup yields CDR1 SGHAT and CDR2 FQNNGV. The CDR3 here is CASSRRGNTGELFF. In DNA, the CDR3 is TGTGCCAGCAGCCGAAGAGGGAACACCGGGGAGCTGTTTTTT.

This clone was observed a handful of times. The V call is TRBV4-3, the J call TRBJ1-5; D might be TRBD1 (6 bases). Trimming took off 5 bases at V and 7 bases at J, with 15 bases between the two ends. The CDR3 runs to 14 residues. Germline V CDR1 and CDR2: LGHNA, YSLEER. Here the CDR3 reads CASSFGQNLQPQHF. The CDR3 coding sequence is TGCGCCAGCAGCTTTGGACAGAACTTACAGCCCCAGCATTTT.

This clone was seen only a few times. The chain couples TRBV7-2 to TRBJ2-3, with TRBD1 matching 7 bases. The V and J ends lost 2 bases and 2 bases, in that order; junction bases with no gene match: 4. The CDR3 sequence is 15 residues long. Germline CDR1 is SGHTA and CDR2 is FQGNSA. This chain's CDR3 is CASSLRQGPTDTQYF. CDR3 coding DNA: TGTGCCAGCAGCTTAAGACAGGGCCCCACAGATACGCAGTATTTT.

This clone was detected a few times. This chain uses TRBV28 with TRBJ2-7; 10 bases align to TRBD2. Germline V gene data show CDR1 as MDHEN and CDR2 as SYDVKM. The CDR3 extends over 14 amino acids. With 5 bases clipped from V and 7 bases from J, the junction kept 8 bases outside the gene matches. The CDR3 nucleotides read TGTGCCAGCAGTACCCCCCTAGCGGGGGAAGAGCAGTACTTC. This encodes CASSTPLAGEEQYF.

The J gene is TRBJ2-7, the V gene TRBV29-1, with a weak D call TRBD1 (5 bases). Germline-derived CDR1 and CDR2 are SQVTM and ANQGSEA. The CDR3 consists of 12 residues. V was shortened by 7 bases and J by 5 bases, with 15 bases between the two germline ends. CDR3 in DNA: TGCAGCGCCGAATCCCAGGGTAACGAGCAGTACTTC. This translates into CSAESQGNEQYF.

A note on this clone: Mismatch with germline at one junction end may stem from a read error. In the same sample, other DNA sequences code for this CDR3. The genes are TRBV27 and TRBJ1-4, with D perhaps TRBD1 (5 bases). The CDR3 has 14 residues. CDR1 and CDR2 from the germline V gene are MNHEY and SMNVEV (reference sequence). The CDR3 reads CASRQHRGNEKLFF. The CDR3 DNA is TGTGCCAGCAGACAACATAGGGGTAATGAAAAACTGTTTTTC.

CDR3 sequence: CATSGAWVGSKDGYTF. DNA for the CDR3: TGTGCCACCAGCGGAGCGTGGGTGGGGAGTAAGGATGGCTACACCTTC. The rearrangement uses TRBV15 and TRBJ1-2; D unresolved. The ends were cut back, 5 bases at V and 6 bases at J, with 22 bases in the middle. The length of the CDR3 is 16 residues. In germline, CDR1 is LNHNV, CDR2 YYDKDF (reference sequence).

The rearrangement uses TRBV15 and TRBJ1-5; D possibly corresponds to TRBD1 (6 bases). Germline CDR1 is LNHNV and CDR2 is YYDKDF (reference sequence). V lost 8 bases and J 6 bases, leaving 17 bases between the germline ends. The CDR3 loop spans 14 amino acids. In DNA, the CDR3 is TGTGCCACCGGATACCAGGGGAAGTTTCAGCCCCAGCATTTT. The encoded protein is CATGYQGKFQPQHF.

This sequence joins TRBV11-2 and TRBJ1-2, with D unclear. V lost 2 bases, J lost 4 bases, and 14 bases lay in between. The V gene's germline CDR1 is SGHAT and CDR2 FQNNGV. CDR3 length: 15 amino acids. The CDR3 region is CASSLIQVRRYGYTF. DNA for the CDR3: TGTGCCAGCAGCTTAATCCAGGTCCGACGCTATGGCTACACCTTC.

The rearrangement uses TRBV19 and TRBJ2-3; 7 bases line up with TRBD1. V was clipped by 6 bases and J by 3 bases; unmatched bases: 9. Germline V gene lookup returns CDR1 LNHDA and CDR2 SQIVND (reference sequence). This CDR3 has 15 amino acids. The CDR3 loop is CASRQNRGGTDTQYF. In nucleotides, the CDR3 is TGTGCCAGTAGACAAAACAGGGGCGGTACAGATACGCAGTATTTT.

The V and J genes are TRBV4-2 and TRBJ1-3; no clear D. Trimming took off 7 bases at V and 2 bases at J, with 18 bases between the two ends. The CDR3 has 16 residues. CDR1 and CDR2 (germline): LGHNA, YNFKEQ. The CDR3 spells CASTRGGGRPGNTIYF. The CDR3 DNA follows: TGTGCCAGCACCCGAGGTGGAGGAAGACCTGGAAACACCATATATTTT.

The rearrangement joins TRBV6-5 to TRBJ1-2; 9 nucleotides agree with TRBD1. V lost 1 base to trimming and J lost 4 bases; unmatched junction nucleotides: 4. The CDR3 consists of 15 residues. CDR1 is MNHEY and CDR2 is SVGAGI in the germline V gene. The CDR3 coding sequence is TGTGCCAGCAGTTACTTGGGACAGGGAAGCTATGGCTACACCTTC. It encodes CASSYLGQGSYGYTF.